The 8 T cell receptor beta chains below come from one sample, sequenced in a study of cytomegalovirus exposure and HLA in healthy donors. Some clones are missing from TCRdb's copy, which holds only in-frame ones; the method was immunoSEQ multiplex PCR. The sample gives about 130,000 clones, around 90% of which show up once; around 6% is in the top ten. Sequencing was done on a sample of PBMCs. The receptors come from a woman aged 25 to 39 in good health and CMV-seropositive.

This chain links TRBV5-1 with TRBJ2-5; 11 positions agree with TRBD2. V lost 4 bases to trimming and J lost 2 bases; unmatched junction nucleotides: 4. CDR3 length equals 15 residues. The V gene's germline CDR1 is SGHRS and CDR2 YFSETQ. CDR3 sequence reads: CASSRLAGGQETQYF. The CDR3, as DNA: TGCGCCAGCAGCCGCCTAGCGGGGGGACAAGAGACCCAGTACTTC. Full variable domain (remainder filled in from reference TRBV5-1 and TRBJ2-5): KAGVTQTPRYLIKTRGQQVTLSCSPISGHRSVSWYQQTPGQGLQFLFEYFSETQRNKGNFPGRFSGRQFSNSRSEMNVSTLELGDSALYLCASSRLAGGQETQYFGPGTRLLVL.

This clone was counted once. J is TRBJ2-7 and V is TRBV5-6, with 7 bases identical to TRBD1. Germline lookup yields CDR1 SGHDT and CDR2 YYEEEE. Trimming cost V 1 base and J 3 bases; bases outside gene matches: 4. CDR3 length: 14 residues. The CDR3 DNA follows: TGTGCCAGCAGCTTGATGACAGGGAGCTACGAGCAGTACTTC. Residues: CASSLMTGSYEQYF.

The CDR3 bases are TGTGCCAGCAACGTTCACAGGGGGCAGGGACCTTCCTACGAGCAGTACTTC. Its protein product is CASNVHRGQGPSYEQYF. The gene calls are TRBV7-9 and TRBJ2-7; 9 bases align to TRBD1. The CDR3 consists of 17 residues. Germline CDR1 and CDR2: SEHNR and FQNEAQ (reference sequence). V was clipped by 7 bases and J by 1 base; unmatched bases: 14. Drawing the rest from reference TRBV7-9 and TRBJ2-7, the complete variable domain is DTGVSQNPRHKITKRGQNVTFRCDPISEHNRLYWYRQTLGQGPEFLTYFQNEAQLEKSRLLSDRFSAERPKGSFSTLEIQRTEQGDSAMYLCASNVHRGQGPSYEQYFGPGTRLTVT.

For the CDR3, the DNA is TGTGCCAGCAGTGCCTCGGGACTAGCGGCTTACAATGAGCAGTTCTTC. This sequence encodes CASSASGLAAYNEQFF. The chain uses TRBV6-1 and TRBJ2-1; 11 bases agree with TRBD2. V trimming: 4 bases; J trimming: 4 bases; junction bases outside the gene matches: 6. Germline CDR1 and CDR2: MNHNS and SASEGT. The CDR3 has 16 amino acids.

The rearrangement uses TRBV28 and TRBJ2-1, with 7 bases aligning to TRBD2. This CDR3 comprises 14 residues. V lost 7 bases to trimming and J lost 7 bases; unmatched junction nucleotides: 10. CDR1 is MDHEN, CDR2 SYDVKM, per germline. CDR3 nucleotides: TGTGCCAGCACCGTCCTACTAGCGACTAATGAGCAGTTCTTC. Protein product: CASTVLLATNEQFF.

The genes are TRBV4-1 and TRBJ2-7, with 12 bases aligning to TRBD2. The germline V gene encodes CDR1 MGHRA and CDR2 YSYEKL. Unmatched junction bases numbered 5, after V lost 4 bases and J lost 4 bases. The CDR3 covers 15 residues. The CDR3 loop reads CASSPRTSGEYEQYF. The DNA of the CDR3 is TGCGCCAGCAGCCCACGGACTAGCGGGGAATACGAGCAGTACTTC.

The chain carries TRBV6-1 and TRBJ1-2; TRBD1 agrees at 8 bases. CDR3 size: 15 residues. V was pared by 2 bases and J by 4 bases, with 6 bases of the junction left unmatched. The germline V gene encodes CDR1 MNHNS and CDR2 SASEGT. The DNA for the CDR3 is TGTGCCAGCAGTGAACTAACAGGGGGAAGCTATGGCTACACCTTC. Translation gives CASSELTGGSYGYTF.

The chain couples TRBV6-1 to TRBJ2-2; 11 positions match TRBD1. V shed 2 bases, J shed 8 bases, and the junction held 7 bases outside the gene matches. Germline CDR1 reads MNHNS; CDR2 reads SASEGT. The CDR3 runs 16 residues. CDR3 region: CASSEIQRDRGGELFF. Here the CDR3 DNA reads TGTGCCAGCAGTGAAATACAACGGGACAGGGGGGGGGAGCTGTTTTTT.